One and the same sample provided the 11 T cell receptor beta chains below, sequenced in a study of OX40 agonist ivuxolimab in advanced cancers. Library preparation was by the immunoSEQ multiplex PCR assay. The immuneACCESS repertoire file appears here via TCRdb, limited to in-frame rearrangements. These files lack a portion of the clones; in checked studies, under half of the deficit traces to unresolved V genes, and the cause of the others is not known. The sample table contains about 70,000 clones; only one count was recorded for almost 90% of them. The ten largest clones add up to approximately 0.86% of the sample. The starting material was CD4+ or CD8+ T cells sorted from blood, obtained in a trial of the OX40 agonist ivuxolimab. These receptors all come from an adult with an advanced solid tumor such as melanoma, head and neck, liver or kidney cancer.

This clone has just a few counts. This chain joins TRBV28 and TRBJ2-7; 10 bases align to TRBD2. Germline CDR1 is MDHEN and CDR2 is SYDVKM. Trimming removed 3 bases from V and 6 bases from J; junction bases left unmatched: 11. There are 16 residues in the CDR3. CDR3 region: CASSFGASGSSGEQYF. For the CDR3, the DNA is TGTGCCAGCAGTTTCGGGGCTAGCGGGAGCTCGGGCGAGCAGTACTTC.

The rearrangement joins TRBV6-1 to TRBJ1-4; TRBD1 matches 9 bases. The CDR3 spans 12 residues. V lost 7 bases to trimming and J lost 11 bases; unmatched junction nucleotides: 5. Germline V lookup: CDR1 MNHNS, CDR2 SASEGT. The CDR3 sequence: CASKGQGLKLFF. CDR3 DNA: TGTGCCAGCAAAGGACAGGGGTTGAAACTGTTTTTT.

The chain links TRBV18 to TRBJ2-7; no reliable D call. The CDR3 totals 13 residues. V was cut by 3 bases and J by 7 bases, with 13 bases left in between. Germline CDR1 and CDR2: KGHSH and LQKENI. In nucleotides, the CDR3 is TGTGCCAGCTCACCGGGTCATGGGGAAGAGCAGTACTTC. The encoded protein is CASSPGHGEEQYF.

This chain joins TRBV15 and TRBJ2-7; D gene uncertain. The CDR3 runs 15 residues. The ends were cut back, 0 bases at V and 0 bases at J, with 9 bases in the middle. Germline V gene lookup returns CDR1 LNHNV and CDR2 YYDKDF (reference sequence). CDR3 residues: CATSRDRTSSYEQYF. CDR3 sequence (DNA): TGTGCCACCAGCAGAGATCGCACCAGCTCCTACGAGCAGTACTTC.

This chain joins TRBV6-6 and TRBJ2-4, with D possibly matching TRBD1 (5 bases). The V end was cut by 8 bases, the J end by 9 bases, with 14 bases between. This CDR3 has 12 residues. The germline gives CDR1 MNHNY, CDR2 SVGAGI (reference sequence). This CDR3 is CASRQGSGIQYF. CDR3 nucleotides: TGTGCCAGCCGCCAGGGATCAGGCATTCAGTACTTC.

This chain connects TRBV18 to TRBJ2-1; TRBD1 might be the D (5 bases). V lost 6 bases to trimming and J lost 7 bases, with 10 bases between them. The germline gives CDR1 KGHSH, CDR2 LQKENI. This CDR3 comprises 12 residues. Here the CDR3 reads CASSGQGNEQFF. The CDR3 coding sequence is TGTGCCAGCTCCGGGCAGGGTAATGAGCAGTTCTTC.

This chain connects TRBV19 to TRBJ1-5, with D tentatively TRBD1 (5 bases). The CDR3 is 12 amino acids. Germline V lookup: CDR1 LNHDA, CDR2 SQIVND (reference sequence). V was trimmed by 3 bases and J by 5 bases, leaving 5 bases between them. CDR3 sequence: CASSMGHQPQHF. As DNA, the CDR3 is TGTGCCAGTAGTATGGGGCATCAGCCCCAGCATTTT.

The rearrangement joins TRBV6-5 to TRBJ2-7; D could derive from TRBD1 or TRBD2 (5 bases each). Trimming shortened V by 6 bases and J by 2 bases, and 17 bases separated the two germline ends. CDR1 and CDR2 from the germline V gene are MNHEY and SVGAGI. The CDR3 runs to 15 residues. CDR3 loop: CASRFRGSLPYEQYF. In DNA, the CDR3 is TGTGCCAGCAGGTTTCGGGGCAGCCTTCCCTACGAGCAGTACTTC.

This clone is a singleton in its sample. The chain uses TRBV5-8 and TRBJ2-3; a possible D gene is TRBD1 (5 bases). In germline, CDR1 is SGHTS, CDR2 YDEGEE. CDR3 length: 15 amino acids. The V end lost 4 bases, the J end lost 0 bases, and 12 bases lay between the germline ends. CDR3 region: CASSLDRISTDTQYF. CDR3 bases: TGTGCCAGCAGCCTAGACAGAATCAGCACAGATACGCAGTATTTT.

The rearrangement links TRBV19 to TRBJ1-5; 10 nucleotides match TRBD1. The CDR3 length is 16 residues. Germline V gene data show CDR1 as LNHDA and CDR2 as SQIVND (reference sequence). Trimming removed 7 bases from V and 2 bases from J; junction bases left unmatched: 8. CDR3 bases: TGTGCCAGTACCCCGACAGGGGGCTTGGGCAATCAGCCCCAGCATTTT. This codes for CASTPTGGLGNQPQHF. Full variable domain (remainder filled in from reference TRBV19 and TRBJ1-5): DGGITQSPKYLFRKEGQNVTLSCEQNLNHDAMYWYRQDPGQGLRLIYYSQIVNDFQKGDIAEGYSVSREKKESFPLTVTSAQKNPTAFYLCASTPTGGLGNQPQHFGDGTRLSIL.

The chain employs TRBV27 and TRBJ2-7; D is unresolved. The CDR3 loop spans 15 amino acids. CDR1 and CDR2 from the germline V gene are MNHEY and SMNVEV (reference sequence). V was cut by 7 bases and J by 0 bases, with 16 bases left in between. In DNA, the CDR3 is TGTGCCAGCACCCGGGTAGCAGGAGTCTCCTACGAGCAGTACTTC. Translating gives CASTRVAGVSYEQYF.